This T cell receptor beta chain stems from a study of shared clonotypes between healthy human individuals. Across the study: Samples came from two female and a few male donors aged 18 to 49. Each donor contributed plates that comprised three CD4 naive, three CD4 memory, two CD8 naive and one CD8 memory.

This CDR3 comprises 12 residues. The V end lost 6 bases, the J end lost 3 bases, and 9 bases lay between the germline ends. Germline loops: CDR1 KGHSH, CDR2 LQKENI. Each donor was a Caucasian adult residing in Nashville, Tennessee. Concerning this clone itself: Other DNA sequences of this sample code for an identical CDR3.

Every subset's genomic DNA went evenly onto several immunoSEQ plates. Generated by immunoSEQ multiplex PCR, the TCRdb table keeps only in-frame clones and is missing some. The table records 730,000 or so clones, 72% of them present only once. V gene TRBV18 combines with J gene TRBJ2-7, with TRBD1 as a possible D gene (5 bases). Sequenced material: memory CD4+ T cells sorted from blood. Documented subset: CD45RA-negative fraction. This receptor was obtained from a woman between 25 and 40 years old in good health. The CDR3 DNA reads as TGTGCCAGCTCCCCAGACAGCTACGAGCAGTACTTC. The encoded protein is CASSPDSYEQYF.